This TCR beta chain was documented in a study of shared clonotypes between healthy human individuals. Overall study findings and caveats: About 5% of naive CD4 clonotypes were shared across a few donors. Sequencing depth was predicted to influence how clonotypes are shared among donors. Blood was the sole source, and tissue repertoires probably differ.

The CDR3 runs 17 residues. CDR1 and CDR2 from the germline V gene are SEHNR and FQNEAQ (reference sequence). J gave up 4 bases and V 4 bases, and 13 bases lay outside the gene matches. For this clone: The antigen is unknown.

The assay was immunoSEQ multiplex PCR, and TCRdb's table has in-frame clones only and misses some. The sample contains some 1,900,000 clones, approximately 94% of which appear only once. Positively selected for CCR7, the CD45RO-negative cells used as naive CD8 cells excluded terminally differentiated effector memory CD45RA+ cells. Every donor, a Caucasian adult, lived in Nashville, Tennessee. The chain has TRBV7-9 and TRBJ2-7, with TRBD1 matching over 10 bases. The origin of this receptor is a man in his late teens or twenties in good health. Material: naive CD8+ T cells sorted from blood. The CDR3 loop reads CASSSIPMTGGSYEQYF. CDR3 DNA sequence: TGTGCCAGCAGCTCTATTCCCATGACAGGGGGCTCTTACGAGCAGTACTTC.